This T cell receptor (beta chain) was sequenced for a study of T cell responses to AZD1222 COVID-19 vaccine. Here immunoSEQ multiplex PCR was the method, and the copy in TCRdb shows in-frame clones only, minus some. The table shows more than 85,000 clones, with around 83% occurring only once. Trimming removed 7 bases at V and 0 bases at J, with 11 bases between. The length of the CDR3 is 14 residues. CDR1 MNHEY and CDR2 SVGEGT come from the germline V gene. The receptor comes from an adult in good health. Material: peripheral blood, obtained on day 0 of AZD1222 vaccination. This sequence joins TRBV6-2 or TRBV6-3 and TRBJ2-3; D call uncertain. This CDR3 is CASTPAGSTDTQYF. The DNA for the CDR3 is TGTGCCAGCACCCCCGCCGGTAGCACAGATACGCAGTATTTT.